This T cell receptor (beta chain) was recovered during a study of T-cell reconstitution after alpha-beta-depleted transplantation in children. Findings and caveats of the study: It was newly produced T cells that mostly accounted for T-cell counts and diversity one year after transplant. Recipient T cells and thymic progenitors that survived were the source of the high TCRbeta diversity seen at day 60 in some patients. After transplant, at about two months, alpha-beta T cells were reportedly derived from several hundred expanded graft clones.

This clonotype has more than one count but fewer than ten. Its specificity is not known. Molecular barcoding with unique molecular identifiers was used for the TCRbeta library. A single record per CDR3 protein comes from TCRdb applying MiXCR to the PCR reads. The data show about 500,000 distinct CDR3 sequences, with approximately 10% seen just once and 12% to 15% held by the top ten. Germline CDR1 is DFQATT and CDR2 is SNEGSKA (reference sequence). The CDR3 covers 15 residues. Trimming took 1 base from V and 3 from J, leaving 16 bases between them. Sequenced material: PBMCs, mostly from graft donor cells, taken 180 days after TCRalphabeta/CD19-depleted stem cell transplant. The chain combines TRBV20-1 with TRBJ2-7, with D possibly matching TRBD2 (5 bases). The clonotype was recovered from a female patient between 2 and 10 years old who had a stem cell transplant for aplastic anemia, so the T cells may come from the graft donor. DNA of the CDR3: TGCAGTGCTAGAGGCGGACTTAGGAGGTTCTACGAGCAGTACTTC. This encodes CSARGGLRRFYEQYF.